This T cell receptor beta chain came from a study of blood T cell repertoires in COVID-19. The data were produced by immunoSEQ multiplex PCR, yet TCRdb's version contains in-frame clones alone and is incomplete. The sample lists roughly 260,000 clones, 75% to 90% occurring once. V gave up 5 bases and J gave up 8 bases; unmatched junction bases: 7. Germline V gene sequence: CDR1 SGHTA, CDR2 FQGNSA. The CDR3 loop spans 13 amino acids. Input material: PBMCs or T cells enriched from blood (not recorded which). This clonotype was obtained from a woman aged 45-59 years who had recovered from COVID-19. This rearrangement joins TRBV7-2 to TRBJ1-2; 8 nucleotides agree with TRBD1. CDR3 amino acids: CASSLGQGRGYTF. The CDR3, as DNA: TGTGCCAGCAGCCTCGGACAGGGCAGGGGCTACACCTTC.